This passage covers 18 T cell receptor beta chains from one sample sequenced in a study of multiple sclerosis patients with progressive multifocal leukoencephalopathy. The protocol was immunoSEQ multiplex PCR, while the TCRdb copy is restricted to in-frame clones and leaves out a portion. The repertoire holds over 25,000 clones, with more than 85% as singletons. Stated time point: time of PML onset. The sample consisted of PBMCs, taken from a patient treated with natalizumab. Source of these receptors: a human donor with progressive multifocal leukoencephalopathy.

The chain employs TRBV11-3 and TRBJ2-7; 8 bases map to TRBD1. J was trimmed by 7 bases and V by 5 bases; bases with no gene match: 10. Germline CDR1 and CDR2: SGHNT and YENEEA. The CDR3 has 14 residues. The CDR3 bases are TGTGCCAGCAGCCCCCGGACAGGGCGGCGGGAGCAGTACTTC. The encoded protein is CASSPRTGRREQYF.

This clone appeared once. CDR3 amino acids: CASSLFWTEYEQYF. For the CDR3, the DNA is TGCGCCAGCAGCTTGTTTTGGACAGAGTACGAGCAGTACTTC. The chain is built from TRBV5-1 and TRBJ2-7, with D possibly TRBD1 on 6 matching bases. CDR1 is SGHRS and CDR2 is YFSETQ in the germline V gene. Trimming stripped 1 base from V and 4 bases from J, with 12 bases between. The CDR3 totals 14 residues.

The rearrangement joins TRBV6-1 to TRBJ2-5; no reliable D call. Trimming pared 2 bases from V and 2 bases from J, leaving 12 bases between. This CDR3 has 15 amino acids. Germline-derived CDR1 and CDR2 are MNHNS and SASEGT. CDR3 bases: TGTGCCAGCAGTGAACCACGACTGGTACAAGAGACCCAGTACTTC. It encodes CASSEPRLVQETQYF.

The chain carries TRBV20-1 and TRBJ2-5, with 8 bases lining up with TRBD2. The J segment lost 7 bases and the V segment lost 5 bases, leaving 0 bases of the junction unmatched. Germline V gene data show CDR1 as DFQATT and CDR2 as SNEGSKA (reference sequence). The CDR3 is 10 residues long. The CDR3 coding sequence is TGCAGTGCTGCGGGGGGGACCCAGTACTTC. Its translation is CSAAGGTQYF.

This clone was recorded once. The chain employs TRBV28 and TRBJ2-2, with 8 bases that match TRBD2. The CDR3 contains 15 residues. The J segment lost 4 bases and the V segment lost 2 bases, leaving 3 bases of the junction unmatched. Germline values: CDR1 MDHEN, CDR2 SYDVKM. In DNA, the CDR3 is TGTGCCAGCAGTTTAGGACTAGCTCGCACCGGGGAGCTGTTTTTT. It translates to CASSLGLARTGELFF.

This clone turned up a few times. The chain combines TRBV7-8 with TRBJ1-5; 8 bases align to TRBD1. V shed 4 bases, J shed 4 bases, and the junction held 12 bases outside the gene matches. The CDR3 length is 17 residues. CDR1 SGHVS and CDR2 FQNEAQ come from the germline V gene. CDR3 nucleotide sequence: TGTGCCAGCAGCTCCGGGACAGGAGGGGGACGTAATCAGCCCCAGCATTTT. The encoded protein is CASSSGTGGGRNQPQHF.

The chain couples TRBV28 to TRBJ2-2; D remains unclear. The CDR3 sequence is 12 residues long. Trimming left V 4 bases short and J 3 bases short, with 3 bases between. Germline V gene lookup returns CDR1 MDHEN and CDR2 SYDVKM. For the CDR3, the DNA is TGTGCCAGCAGTTCCCACACCGGGGAGCTGTTTTTT. Translation gives CASSSHTGELFF.

As for this clone: An end of the junction differs from the germline gene, which may be a read error. This sequence joins TRBV9 and TRBJ2-3; tentatively, D is TRBD2 (5 bases). The germline V gene encodes CDR1 SGDLS and CDR2 YYNGEE. The CDR3 sequence is 15 residues long. The CDR3, as DNA: TGTGCCTGCAGCGGAGGACCCCTAACCTACGATACGCAGTATTTT. Protein product: CACSGGPLTYDTQYF.

This chain connects TRBV6-5 to TRBJ1-5, with 8 bases lining up with TRBD1. The CDR3 is 15 residues long. The germline V gene encodes CDR1 MNHEY and CDR2 SVGAGI. With 6 bases clipped from V and 7 bases from J, the junction kept 11 bases outside the gene matches. CDR3 nucleotides: TGTGCCAGCAGCCGAGCAGGACAGGGCGACCAGCCCCAGCATTTT. It encodes CASSRAGQGDQPQHF.

This chain joins TRBV15 and TRBJ2-7, with D possibly TRBD2 on 5 matching bases. CDR3 length: 14 amino acids. CDR1 and CDR2 from the germline V gene are LNHNV and YYDKDF (reference sequence). Deletions cut 5 bases from V and 6 bases from J, with 17 bases between. CDR3 residues: CATSPFPLALEQYF. In DNA, the CDR3 is TGTGCCACCAGCCCCTTCCCGCTAGCACTCGAGCAGTACTTC.

The V and J genes are TRBV4-3 and TRBJ2-1, with 8 nucleotides matching TRBD2. CDR1 and CDR2 (germline): LGHNA, YSLEER. The CDR3 runs 18 residues. Losses at the gene ends were 3 bases for V and 3 bases for J; bases not matched to a gene: 13. CDR3 DNA: TGCGCCAGCAGCCAGGCCCCCGCAAGCGGGAGCTTCTACAATGAGCAGTTCTTC. Translated, it gives CASSQAPASGSFYNEQFF.

V is TRBV30 and J is TRBJ1-3; D remains unclear. The CDR3 extends over 13 amino acids. V was clipped by 0 bases and J by 7 bases, with 10 bases between them. Germline-derived CDR1 and CDR2 are GTSNPN and SVGIG (reference sequence). CDR3 protein: CAWSVLRFNTIYF. CDR3 nucleotide sequence: TGTGCCTGGAGTGTACTACGTTTCAACACCATATATTTT.

V usage is TRBV6-5 and J usage is TRBJ2-5; the match to TRBD2 covers 11 bases. The CDR3 totals 14 residues. Losses at the gene ends were 5 bases for V and 4 bases for J; bases not matched to a gene: 3. Germline V gene sequence: CDR1 MNHEY, CDR2 SVGAGI. CDR3 in DNA: TGTGCCAGCAGTCTTAGCGGGAGGGGAGAGACCCAGTACTTC. Amino acids: CASSLSGRGETQYF.

This chain connects TRBV7-2 to TRBJ2-3; possible D gene TRBD2, 6 bases. CDR1 and CDR2 (germline): SGHTA, FQGNSA. Trimming removed 5 bases from V and 4 bases from J, with 13 bases in between. The CDR3 has 14 residues. The CDR3, as DNA: TGTGCCAGCAGCCCAGGGACTTGGGCAGATACGCAGTATTTT. It translates to CASSPGTWADTQYF.

The chain uses TRBV4-3 and TRBJ1-4; D remains unclear. The CDR3 extends over 17 amino acids. V was cut by 4 bases and J by 8 bases, with 23 bases left in between. Germline V gene data show CDR1 as LGHNA and CDR2 as YSLEER. The CDR3 here is CASSPYGKEGAGEKLFF. In nucleotides, the CDR3 is TGCGCCAGCAGCCCCTACGGGAAGGAGGGCGCGGGAGAAAAACTGTTTTTT.

This CDR3 reads CASSKTISDSSPPEAFF. The CDR3 region has the DNA TGTGCCAGCAGCAAGACTATATCGGACAGCAGTCCCCCTGAAGCTTTCTTT. The rearrangement uses TRBV21-1 and TRBJ1-1; TRBD1, the D gene given by the table, was not confirmed from the DNA. TRBV21-1 is listed as a pseudogene. The CDR3 sequence is 17 residues long.

The V gene is TRBV4-1, the J gene TRBJ2-7; 7 nucleotides match TRBD2. The junction had 9 bases not matched to a gene; V was cut back by 2 bases and J by 5 bases. CDR3 length: 15 residues. The germline V gene has CDR1 MGHRA and CDR2 YSYEKL. The CDR3: CASSQIGGSRDEQYF. CDR3 nucleotide sequence: TGCGCCAGCAGCCAAATCGGCGGGAGTCGCGACGAGCAGTACTTC.

The chain recombines TRBV9 with TRBJ2-4, with 8 bases aligning to TRBD1. The length of the CDR3 is 15 residues. Germline CDR1 reads SGDLS; CDR2 reads YYNGEE. J gave up 3 bases and V 4 bases, and 6 bases lay outside the gene matches. CDR3: CASSWTGYGKNIQYF. The CDR3 DNA follows: TGTGCCAGCAGCTGGACAGGGTATGGCAAAAACATTCAGTACTTC.